A selection of T cell receptor beta chains follows, all from one sample in a study of a mutant IDH1 vaccine in newly diagnosed glioma. Method: immunoSEQ multiplex PCR; TCRdb's copy keeps in-frame clones and lacks some. The sample lists about 25,000 clones, approximately 80% occurring once. No antigen is known for these receptors. The sequenced sample was PBMCs, obtained from a glioma patient whose treatment included an IDH1 peptide vaccine. The receptors shown here come from a man aged 40-55 years with glioma. Each CDR3 is given with its conserved first and last residue. Fields, in order: D gene, V gene, J gene, clone size, CDR3 protein, CDR3 DNA. D genes are given only for firm matches. Size is omitted from some rows. Given values are once, few, many or a class for expanded clones.

D: NA
V: TRBV10-2
J: TRBJ1-5
size: few
CDR3: CASSESGHRNQPQHF
DNA: TGCGCCAGCAGTGAAAGCGGGCACCGCAATCAGCCCCAGCATTTT

D: NA
V: TRBV29-1
J: TRBJ1-2
size: NA
CDR3: CSVSADSYGYTF
DNA: TGCAGCGTTTCAGCAGACTCCTATGGCTACACCTTC

D: TRBD1
V: TRBV7-2
J: TRBJ2-3
size: NA
CDR3: CASTQRQGLGDTQYF
DNA: TGTGCCAGCACCCAACGACAGGGGTTGGGAGATACGCAGTATTTT

D: NA
V: TRBV5-1
J: TRBJ1-2
size: NA
CDR3: CASSFSLQGNYGYTF
DNA: TGCGCCAGCAGCTTTAGCCTACAGGGTAACTATGGCTACACCTTC

D: NA
V: TRBV7-8
J: TRBJ1-4
size: NA
CDR3: CASSRTPGRTNEKLFF
DNA: TGTGCCAGCAGCCGTACACCGGGACGGACTAATGAAAAACTGTTTTTT

D: NA
V: TRBV5-6
J: TRBJ2-1
size: few
CDR3: CASSFVTTRLLFF
DNA: TGTGCCAGCAGCTTTGTGACTACTAGGTTATTGTTCTTC

D: TRBD2
V: TRBV19
J: TRBJ2-3
size: NA
CDR3: CASGGLAGGGTQYF
DNA: TGTGCCAGCGGGGGACTAGCGGGAGGGGGTACGCAGTATTTT

D: TRBD2
V: TRBV18
J: TRBJ2-1
size: NA
CDR3: CASSPRGKTSGHNEQFF
DNA: TGTGCCAGCTCACCACGGGGGAAGACTAGCGGGCACAATGAGCAGTTCTTC

D: NA
V: TRBV7-8
J: TRBJ1-2
size: once
CDR3: CASSLGGTGYTF
DNA: TGTGCCAGCAGCTTAGGCGGGACTGGCTACACCTTC

D: NA
V: TRBV6-1
J: TRBJ1-1
size: NA
CDR3: CASRLAQGNTEAFF
DNA: TGTGCCAGCAGACTGGCCCAGGGTAACACTGAAGCTTTCTTT

D: NA
V: TRBV7-9
J: TRBJ2-7
size: NA
CDR3: CASSSTLNYEQYF
DNA: TGTGCCAGCAGCTCCACCCTTAACTACGAGCAGTACTTC

D: NA
V: TRBV27
J: TRBJ2-3
size: NA
CDR3: CASSLSSARDTQYF
DNA: TGTGCCAGCAGTTTATCGTCCGCTAGGGATACGCAGTATTTT

D: NA
V: TRBV4-3
J: TRBJ1-3
size: NA
CDR3: CASSQGDIRSSGNTIYF
DNA: TGCGCCAGCAGCCAAGGAGATATTAGGAGCTCTGGAAACACCATATATTTT

D: TRBD2
V: TRBV7-2
J: TRBJ2-1
size: NA
CDR3: CASSHGRFDEQFF
DNA: TGTGCCAGCAGCCACGGGAGGTTCGATGAGCAGTTCTTC

D: NA
V: TRBV19
J: TRBJ1-1
size: few
CDR3: CASAKGNTEAFF
DNA: TGTGCCAGTGCAAAGGGGAACACTGAAGCTTTCTTT

D: NA
V: TRBV6-1
J: TRBJ2-2
size: NA
CDR3: CASIGSTGGELFF
DNA: TGTGCCAGCATTGGGTCGACAGGTGGCGAGCTGTTTTTT

D: NA
V: TRBV7-9
J: TRBJ1-2
size: few
CDR3: CASSDPGHPTRNTF
DNA: TGTGCCAGCAGTGATCCGGGACATCCTACGCGGAACACCTTC

D: TRBD2
V: TRBV6-1
J: TRBJ2-1
size: NA
CDR3: CASSVAGGTNEQFF
DNA: TGTGCCAGCAGTGTCGCGGGAGGCACCAATGAGCAGTTCTTC

D: NA
V: TRBV4-2
J: TRBJ2-7
size: NA
CDR3: CASSGILARGGYEQYF
DNA: TGTGCCAGCAGCGGTATACTAGCGAGAGGGGGGTACGAGCAGTACTTC

D: TRBD1
V: TRBV29-1
J: TRBJ1-5
size: NA
CDR3: CSVSRGSNQPQHF
DNA: TGCAGCGTCTCCAGGGGGAGCAATCAGCCCCAGCATTTT

D: TRBD2
V: TRBV7-8
J: TRBJ2-1
size: NA
CDR3: CASSGGLAQGGYNEQFF
DNA: TGTGCCAGCAGCGGCGGACTAGCGCAAGGGGGGTACAATGAGCAGTTCTTC

D: NA
V: TRBV6-1
J: TRBJ2-7
size: medium-sized
CDR3: CASSLDRVGLYEQYF
DNA: TGTGCCAGCAGTCTCGACAGAGTGGGACTCTACGAGCAGTACTTC

D: TRBD2
V: TRBV15
J: TRBJ2-2
size: NA
CDR3: CATSELAGAATGELFF
DNA: TGTGCCACCAGCGAATTAGCGGGAGCGGCCACCGGGGAGCTGTTTTTT

D: TRBD1
V: TRBV4-1
J: TRBJ1-2
size: NA
CDR3: CASSQGTGDNYGYTF
DNA: TGCGCCAGCAGCCAAGGGACAGGGGACAACTATGGCTACACCTTC

D: NA
V: TRBV6-5
J: TRBJ1-1
size: medium-sized
CDR3: CASNLQGNTEAFF
DNA: TGTGCCAGCAATCTACAGGGGAACACTGAAGCTTTCTTT

D: NA
V: TRBV29-1
J: TRBJ1-1
size: NA
CDR3: CSVDPEQGTEAFF
DNA: TGCAGCGTTGACCCAGAACAGGGAACTGAAGCTTTCTTT

D: TRBD2
V: TRBV27
J: TRBJ2-6
size: NA
CDR3: CASRFLAGSDSGANVLTF
DNA: TGTGCCAGCAGGTTCCTAGCGGGATCCGACTCTGGGGCCAACGTCCTGACTTTC

D: NA
V: TRBV5-5
J: TRBJ2-1
size: NA
CDR3: CASSPGDYTHEQFF
DNA: TGTGCCAGCAGCCCTGGAGACTATACCCATGAGCAGTTCTTC

D: NA
V: TRBV5-1
J: TRBJ1-2
size: NA
CDR3: CASSRLVERYGYTF
DNA: TGCGCCAGCAGCCGCCTGGTCGAGCGATATGGCTACACCTTC